This T cell receptor (beta chain) derives from a study of T cell repertoires in cytomegalovirus infection. Study as a whole: Through public TCR beta signatures, both CMV infection and matching HLA type were indicated.

This clonotype was seen at least ten times. Antigen specificity is unknown. Trimming at V came to 5 bases and at J to 6 bases, leaving 13 bases not matched to a gene. There are 16 residues in the CDR3. Germline V gene lookup returns CDR1 SGHAT and CDR2 FQNNGV. Using its own MiXCR run on the reads, TCRdb lists one record per CDR3 protein. This sample has hundreds of thousands of distinct CDR3 sequences, with about 9.2% found just once. General study findings and limits: Accumulated public TCR beta family frequency recognized individuals carrying CMV together with the relevant HLA.

The sequenced sample was PBMCs. V and J are TRBV11-2 and TRBJ1-1, with 9 bases that match TRBD1. This clonotype was obtained from a human donor in good health (CMV status not recorded). Some clones in this sample may be carry-over from other donors' samples. CDR3: CASSPARRQGVPEAFF. The CDR3 DNA follows: TGTGCCAGCAGCCCCGCCCGCAGACAGGGGGTCCCTGAAGCTTTCTTT.